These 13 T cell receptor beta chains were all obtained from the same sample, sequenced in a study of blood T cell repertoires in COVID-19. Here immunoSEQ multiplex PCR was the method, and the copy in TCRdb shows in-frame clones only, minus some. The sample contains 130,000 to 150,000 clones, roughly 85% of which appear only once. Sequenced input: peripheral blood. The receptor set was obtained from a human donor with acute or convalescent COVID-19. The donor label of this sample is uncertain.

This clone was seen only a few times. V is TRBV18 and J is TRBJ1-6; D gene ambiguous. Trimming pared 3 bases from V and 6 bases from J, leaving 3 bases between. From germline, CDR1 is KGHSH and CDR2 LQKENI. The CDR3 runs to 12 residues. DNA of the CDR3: TGTGCCAGCTCACCCCGTAATTCACCCCTCCACTTT. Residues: CASSPRNSPLHF.

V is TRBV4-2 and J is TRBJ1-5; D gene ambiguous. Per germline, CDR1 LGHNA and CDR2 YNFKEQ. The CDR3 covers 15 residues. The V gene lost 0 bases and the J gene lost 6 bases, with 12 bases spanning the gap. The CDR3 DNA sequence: TGTGCCAGCAGCCAAGAAGGCGGTGGAGGTCAGCCCCAGCATTTT. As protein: CASSQEGGGGQPQHF.

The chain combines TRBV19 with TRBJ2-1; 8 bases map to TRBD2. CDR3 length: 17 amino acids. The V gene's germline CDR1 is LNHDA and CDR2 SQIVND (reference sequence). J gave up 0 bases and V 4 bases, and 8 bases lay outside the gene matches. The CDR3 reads CASSTGSGVGSYNEQFF. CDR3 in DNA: TGTGCCAGTAGTACTGGTAGCGGGGTCGGCTCCTACAATGAGCAGTTCTTC.

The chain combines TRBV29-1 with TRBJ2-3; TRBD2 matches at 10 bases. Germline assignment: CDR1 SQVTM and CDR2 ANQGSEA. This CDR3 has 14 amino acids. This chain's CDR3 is CLATLGLAVDTQYF. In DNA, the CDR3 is TGCCTTGCTACATTAGGACTAGCGGTAGATACGCAGTATTTT.

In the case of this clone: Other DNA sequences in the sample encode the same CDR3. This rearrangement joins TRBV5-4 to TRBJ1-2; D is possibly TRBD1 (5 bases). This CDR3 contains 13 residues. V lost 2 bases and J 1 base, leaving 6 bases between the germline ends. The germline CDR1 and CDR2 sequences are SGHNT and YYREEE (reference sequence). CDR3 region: CASSFDSNYGYTF. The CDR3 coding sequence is TGTGCCAGCAGCTTCGACAGTAACTATGGCTACACCTTC.

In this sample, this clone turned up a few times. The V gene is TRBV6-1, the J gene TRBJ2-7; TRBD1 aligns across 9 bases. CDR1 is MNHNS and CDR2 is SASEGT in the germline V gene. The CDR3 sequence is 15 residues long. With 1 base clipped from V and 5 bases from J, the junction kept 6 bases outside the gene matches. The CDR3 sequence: CASSEDRGLYNEQYF. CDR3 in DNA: TGTGCCAGCAGTGAAGACAGGGGGCTTTATAACGAGCAGTACTTC.

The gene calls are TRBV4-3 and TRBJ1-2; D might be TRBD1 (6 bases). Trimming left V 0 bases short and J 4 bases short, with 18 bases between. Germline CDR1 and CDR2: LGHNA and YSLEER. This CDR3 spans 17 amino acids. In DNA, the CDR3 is TGCGCCAGCAGCCAAGATCTGGGGACATCGGAGCTCTATGGCTACACCTTC. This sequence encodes CASSQDLGTSELYGYTF.

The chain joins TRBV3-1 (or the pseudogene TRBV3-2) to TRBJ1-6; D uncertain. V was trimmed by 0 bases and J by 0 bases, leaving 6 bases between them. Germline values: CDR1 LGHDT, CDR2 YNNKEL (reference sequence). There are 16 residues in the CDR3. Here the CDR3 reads CASSQDPSSYNSPLHF. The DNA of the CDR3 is TGTGCCAGCAGCCAAGATCCCAGCTCCTATAATTCACCCCTCCACTTT.

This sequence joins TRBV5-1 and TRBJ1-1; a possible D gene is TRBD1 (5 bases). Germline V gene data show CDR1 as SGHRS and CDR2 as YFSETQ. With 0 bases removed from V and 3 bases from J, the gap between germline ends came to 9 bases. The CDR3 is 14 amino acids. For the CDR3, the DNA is TGCGCCAGCAGCTTGGGGGACTGGTACACTGAAGCTTTCTTT. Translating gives CASSLGDWYTEAFF.

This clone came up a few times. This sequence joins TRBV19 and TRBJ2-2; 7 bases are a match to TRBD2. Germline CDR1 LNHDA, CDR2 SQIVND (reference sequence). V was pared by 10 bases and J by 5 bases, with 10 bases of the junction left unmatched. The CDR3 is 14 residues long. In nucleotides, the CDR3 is TGTGCCATCAGTAAGATTAGCGGGACCGGGGAGCTGTTTTTT. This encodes CAISKISGTGELFF.

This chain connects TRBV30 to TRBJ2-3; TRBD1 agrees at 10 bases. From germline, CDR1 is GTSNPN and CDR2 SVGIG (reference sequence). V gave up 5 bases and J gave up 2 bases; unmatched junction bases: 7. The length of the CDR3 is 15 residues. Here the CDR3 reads CAWSTGTGDTDTQYF. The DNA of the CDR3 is TGTGCCTGGTCGACCGGGACAGGGGACACAGATACGCAGTATTTT.

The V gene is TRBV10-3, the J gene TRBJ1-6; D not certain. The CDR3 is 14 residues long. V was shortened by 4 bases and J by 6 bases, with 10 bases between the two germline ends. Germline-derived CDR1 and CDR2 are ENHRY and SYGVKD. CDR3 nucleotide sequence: TGTGCCATCAGTGTCGGCGGCTCTAATTCACCCCTCCACTTT. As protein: CAISVGGSNSPLHF.

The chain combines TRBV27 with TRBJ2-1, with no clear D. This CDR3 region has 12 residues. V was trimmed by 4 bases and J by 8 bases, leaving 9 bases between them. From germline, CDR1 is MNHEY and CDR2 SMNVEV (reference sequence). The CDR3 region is CASSSTLYEQFF. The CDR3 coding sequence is TGTGCCAGCAGTTCGACTTTATATGAGCAGTTCTTC.